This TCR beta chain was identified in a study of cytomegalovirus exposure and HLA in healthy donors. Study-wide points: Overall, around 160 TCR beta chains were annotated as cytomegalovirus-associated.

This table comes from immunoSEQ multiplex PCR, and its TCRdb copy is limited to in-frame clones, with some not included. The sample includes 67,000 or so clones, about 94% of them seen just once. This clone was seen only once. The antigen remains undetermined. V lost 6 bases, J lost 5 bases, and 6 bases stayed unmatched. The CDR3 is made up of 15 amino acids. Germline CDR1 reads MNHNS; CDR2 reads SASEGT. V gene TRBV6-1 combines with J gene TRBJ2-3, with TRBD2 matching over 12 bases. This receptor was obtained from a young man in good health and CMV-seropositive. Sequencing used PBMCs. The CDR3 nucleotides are TGTGCCAGCAGCACCACTAGCGGGAGGCAAGATACGCAGTATTTT. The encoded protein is CASSTTSGRQDTQYF.